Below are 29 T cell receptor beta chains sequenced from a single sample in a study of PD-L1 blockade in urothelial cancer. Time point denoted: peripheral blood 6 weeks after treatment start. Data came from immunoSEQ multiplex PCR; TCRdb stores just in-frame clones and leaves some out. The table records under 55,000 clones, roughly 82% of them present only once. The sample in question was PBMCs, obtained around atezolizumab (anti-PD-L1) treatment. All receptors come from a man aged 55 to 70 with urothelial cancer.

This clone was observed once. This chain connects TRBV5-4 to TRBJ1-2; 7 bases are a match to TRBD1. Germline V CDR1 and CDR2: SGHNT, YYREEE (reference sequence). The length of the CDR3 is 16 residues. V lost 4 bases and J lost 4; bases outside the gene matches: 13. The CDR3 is CASSPPVTGMSYGYTF. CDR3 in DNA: TGTGCCAGCAGCCCGCCGGTGACAGGGATGAGCTATGGCTACACCTTC.

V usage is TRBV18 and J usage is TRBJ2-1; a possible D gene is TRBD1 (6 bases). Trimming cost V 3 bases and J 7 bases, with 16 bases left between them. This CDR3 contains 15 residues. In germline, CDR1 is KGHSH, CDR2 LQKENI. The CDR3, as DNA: TGTGCCAGCTCACCCCCGGACAGCGCGACGAATGAGCAGTTCTTC. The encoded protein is CASSPPDSATNEQFF.

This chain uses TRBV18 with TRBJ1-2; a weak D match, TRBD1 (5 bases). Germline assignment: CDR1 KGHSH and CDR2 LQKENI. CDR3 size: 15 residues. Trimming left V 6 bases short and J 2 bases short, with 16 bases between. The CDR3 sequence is CASSPRQLTNYGYTF. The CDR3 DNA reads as TGTGCCAGCTCCCCCAGACAGCTAACAAACTATGGCTACACCTTC.

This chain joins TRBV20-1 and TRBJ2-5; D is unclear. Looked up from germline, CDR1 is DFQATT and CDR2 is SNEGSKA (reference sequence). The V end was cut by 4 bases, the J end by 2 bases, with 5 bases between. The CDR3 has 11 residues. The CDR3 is CSANRQETQYF. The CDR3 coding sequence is TGCAGTGCTAATCGGCAAGAGACCCAGTACTTC.

The CDR3 protein is CASSPQGEGYGYTF. The DNA of the CDR3 is TGTGCCAGCTCACCACAAGGGGAGGGCTATGGCTACACCTTC. The chain recombines TRBV18 with TRBJ1-2; TRBD1 might be the D (5 bases). Germline V gives CDR1 KGHSH, CDR2 LQKENI. Trimming cost V 1 base and J 4 bases, with 10 bases left between them. This CDR3 has 14 residues.

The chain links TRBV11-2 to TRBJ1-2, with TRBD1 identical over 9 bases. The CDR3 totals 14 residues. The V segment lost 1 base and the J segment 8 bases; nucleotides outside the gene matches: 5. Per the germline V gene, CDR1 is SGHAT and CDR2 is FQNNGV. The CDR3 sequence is CASSLATGGNGYTF. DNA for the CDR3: TGTGCCAGCAGCTTAGCGACAGGGGGGAACGGCTACACCTTC.

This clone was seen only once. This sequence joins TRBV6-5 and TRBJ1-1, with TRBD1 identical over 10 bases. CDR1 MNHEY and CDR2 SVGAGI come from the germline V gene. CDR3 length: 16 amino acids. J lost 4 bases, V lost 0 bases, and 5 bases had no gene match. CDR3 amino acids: CASSYSRQGAGTEAFF. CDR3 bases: TGTGCCAGCAGTTACTCACGACAGGGGGCAGGCACTGAAGCTTTCTTT.

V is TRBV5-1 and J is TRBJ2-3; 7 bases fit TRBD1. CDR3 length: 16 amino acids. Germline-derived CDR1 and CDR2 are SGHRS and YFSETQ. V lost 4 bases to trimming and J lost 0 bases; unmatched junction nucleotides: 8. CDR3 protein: CASSTGQHSSTDTQYF. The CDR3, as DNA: TGCGCCAGCAGCACGGGACAGCACTCTAGCACAGATACGCAGTATTTT.

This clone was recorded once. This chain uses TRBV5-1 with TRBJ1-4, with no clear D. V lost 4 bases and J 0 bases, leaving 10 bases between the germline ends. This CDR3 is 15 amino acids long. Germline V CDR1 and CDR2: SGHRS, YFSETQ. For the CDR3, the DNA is TGCGCCAGCAGCGATCGCAGGTCAACTAATGAAAAACTGTTTTTT. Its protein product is CASSDRRSTNEKLFF.

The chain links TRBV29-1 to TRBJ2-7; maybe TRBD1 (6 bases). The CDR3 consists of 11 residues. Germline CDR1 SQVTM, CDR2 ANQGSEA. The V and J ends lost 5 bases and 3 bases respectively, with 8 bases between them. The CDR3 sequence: CSVKQGYEQYF. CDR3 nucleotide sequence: TGCAGCGTTAAACAGGGCTACGAGCAGTACTTC.

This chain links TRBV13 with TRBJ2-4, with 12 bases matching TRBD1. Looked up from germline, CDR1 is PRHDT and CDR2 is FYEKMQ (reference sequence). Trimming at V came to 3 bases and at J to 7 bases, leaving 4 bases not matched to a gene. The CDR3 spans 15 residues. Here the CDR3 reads CASSFGTGGENIQYF. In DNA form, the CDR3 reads TGTGCCAGCAGCTTCGGGACAGGGGGCGAGAACATTCAGTACTTC. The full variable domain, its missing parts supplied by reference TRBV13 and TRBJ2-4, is AAGVIQSPRHLIKEKRETATLKCYPIPRHDTVYWYQQGPGQDPQFLISFYEKMQSDKGSIPDRFSAQQFSDYHSELNMSSLELGDSALYFCASSFGTGGENIQYFGAGTRLSVL.

CDR3 amino acids: CASSESIGLVSEQYF. CDR3 DNA: TGCGCCAGCAGTGAGTCGATAGGACTAGTCTCCGAGCAGTACTTC. The gene calls are TRBV10-2 and TRBJ2-7, with TRBD2 identical over 7 bases. The CDR3 runs to 15 residues. Unmatched junction bases numbered 8, after V lost 0 bases and J lost 6 bases. CDR1 and CDR2 (germline): WSHSY, SAAADI.

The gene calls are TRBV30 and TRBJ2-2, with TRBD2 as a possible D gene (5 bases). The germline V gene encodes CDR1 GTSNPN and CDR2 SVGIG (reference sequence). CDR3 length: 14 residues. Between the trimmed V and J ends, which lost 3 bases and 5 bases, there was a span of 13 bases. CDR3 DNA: TGTGCCTGGAGGAGAGGTCGAGGGACCGGGGAGCTGTTTTTT. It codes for CAWRRGRGTGELFF.

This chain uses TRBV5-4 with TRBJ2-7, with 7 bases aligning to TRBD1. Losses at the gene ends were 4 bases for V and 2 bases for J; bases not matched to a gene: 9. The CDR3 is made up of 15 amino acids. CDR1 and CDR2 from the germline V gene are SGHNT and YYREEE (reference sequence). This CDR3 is CASSEGAGRTYEQYF. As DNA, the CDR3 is TGTGCCAGCAGCGAGGGGGCAGGCCGCACCTACGAGCAGTACTTC.

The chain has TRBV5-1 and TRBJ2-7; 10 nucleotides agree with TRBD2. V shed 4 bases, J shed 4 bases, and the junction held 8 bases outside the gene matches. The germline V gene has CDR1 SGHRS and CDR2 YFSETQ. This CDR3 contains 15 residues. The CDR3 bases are TGCGCCAGCAGCGCCGGGACTAGCGAGTCTTACGAGCAGTACTTC. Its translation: CASSAGTSESYEQYF.

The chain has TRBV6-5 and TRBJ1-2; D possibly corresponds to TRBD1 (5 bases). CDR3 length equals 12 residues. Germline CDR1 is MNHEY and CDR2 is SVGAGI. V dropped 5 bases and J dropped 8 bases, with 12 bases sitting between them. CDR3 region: CASSTPRGGYTF. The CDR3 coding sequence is TGTGCCAGCAGTACCCCTCGGGGGGGCTACACCTTC.

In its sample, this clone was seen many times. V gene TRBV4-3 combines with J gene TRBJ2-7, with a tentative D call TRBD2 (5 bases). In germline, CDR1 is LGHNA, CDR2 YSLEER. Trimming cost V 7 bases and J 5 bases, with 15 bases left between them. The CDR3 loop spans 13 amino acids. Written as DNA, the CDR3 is TGCGCCAGCACCCCCAAGATCGGGGACGAGCAGTACTTC. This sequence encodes CASTPKIGDEQYF.

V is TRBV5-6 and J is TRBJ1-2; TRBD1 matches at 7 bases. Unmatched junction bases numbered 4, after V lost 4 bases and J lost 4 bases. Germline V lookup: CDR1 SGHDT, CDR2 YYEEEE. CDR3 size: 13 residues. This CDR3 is CASSERGLYGYTF. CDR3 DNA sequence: TGTGCCAGCAGCGAGAGGGGGCTCTATGGCTACACCTTC.

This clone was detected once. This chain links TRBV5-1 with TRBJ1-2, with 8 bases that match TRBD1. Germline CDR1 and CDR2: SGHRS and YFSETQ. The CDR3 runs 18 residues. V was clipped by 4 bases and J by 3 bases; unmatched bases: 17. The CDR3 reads CASSPGLIQGANDYGYTF. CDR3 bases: TGCGCCAGCAGCCCCGGCCTTATTCAGGGGGCAAATGACTATGGCTACACCTTC.

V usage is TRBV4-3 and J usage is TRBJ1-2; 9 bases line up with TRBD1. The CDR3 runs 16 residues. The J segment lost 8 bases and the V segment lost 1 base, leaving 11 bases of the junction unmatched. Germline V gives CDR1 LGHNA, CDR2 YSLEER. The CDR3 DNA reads TGCGCCAGCAGCCAAGGAGGGACAGGGACGGTCGGGGGCTACACCTTC. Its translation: CASSQGGTGTVGGYTF.

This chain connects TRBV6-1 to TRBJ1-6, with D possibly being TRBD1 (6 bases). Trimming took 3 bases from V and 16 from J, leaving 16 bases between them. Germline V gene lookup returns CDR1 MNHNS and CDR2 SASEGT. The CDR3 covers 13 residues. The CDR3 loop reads CASSDGYREQLHF. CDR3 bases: TGTGCCAGCAGTGACGGGTACAGGGAACAACTCCACTTT.

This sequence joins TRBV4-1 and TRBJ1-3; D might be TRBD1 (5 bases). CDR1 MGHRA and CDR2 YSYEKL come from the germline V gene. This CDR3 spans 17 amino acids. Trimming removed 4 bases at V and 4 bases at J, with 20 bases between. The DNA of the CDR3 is TGCGCCAGCAGCCTCGTCCAGGGCTCCGCCTTGGGAAACACCATATATTTT. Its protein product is CASSLVQGSALGNTIYF.

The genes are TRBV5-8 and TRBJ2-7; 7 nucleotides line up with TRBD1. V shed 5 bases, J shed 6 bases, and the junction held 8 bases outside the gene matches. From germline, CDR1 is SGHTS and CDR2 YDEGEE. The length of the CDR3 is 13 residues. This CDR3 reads CASRSTTGTEQYF. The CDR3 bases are TGTGCCAGCAGGTCGACGACAGGGACCGAGCAGTACTTC.

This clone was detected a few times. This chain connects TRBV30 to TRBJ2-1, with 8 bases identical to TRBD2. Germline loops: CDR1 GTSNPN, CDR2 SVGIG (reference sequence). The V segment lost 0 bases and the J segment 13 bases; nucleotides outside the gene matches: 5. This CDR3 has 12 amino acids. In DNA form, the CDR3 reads TGTGCCTGGAGTGTAGCGGGAGCGCCCCAGTTCTTC. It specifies CAWSVAGAPQFF.

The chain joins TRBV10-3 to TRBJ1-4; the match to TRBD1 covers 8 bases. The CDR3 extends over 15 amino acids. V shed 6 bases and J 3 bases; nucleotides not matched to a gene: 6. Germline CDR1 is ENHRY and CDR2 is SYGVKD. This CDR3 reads CAIRDPGQANEKLFF. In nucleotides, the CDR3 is TGTGCCATCAGGGACCCGGGACAGGCTAATGAAAAACTGTTTTTT.

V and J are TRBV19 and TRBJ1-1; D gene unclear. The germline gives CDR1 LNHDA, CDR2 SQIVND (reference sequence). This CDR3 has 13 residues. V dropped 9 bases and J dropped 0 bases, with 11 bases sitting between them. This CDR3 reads CASAYRLNTEAFF. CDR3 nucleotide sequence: TGTGCCAGCGCCTACCGGTTGAACACTGAAGCTTTCTTT.

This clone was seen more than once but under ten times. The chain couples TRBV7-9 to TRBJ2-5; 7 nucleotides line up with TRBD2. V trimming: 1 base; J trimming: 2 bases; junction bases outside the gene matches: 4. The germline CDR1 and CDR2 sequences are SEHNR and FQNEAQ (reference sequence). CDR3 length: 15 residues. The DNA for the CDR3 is TGTGCCAGCAGCTTAGGGGGGGGACTGCAAGAGACCCAGTACTTC. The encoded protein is CASSLGGGLQETQYF. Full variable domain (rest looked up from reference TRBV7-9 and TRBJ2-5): DTGVSQNPRHKITKRGQNVTFRCDPISEHNRLYWYRQTLGQGPEFLTYFQNEAQLEKSRLLSDRFSAERPKGSFSTLEIQRTEQGDSAMYLCASSLGGGLQETQYFGPGTRLLVL.

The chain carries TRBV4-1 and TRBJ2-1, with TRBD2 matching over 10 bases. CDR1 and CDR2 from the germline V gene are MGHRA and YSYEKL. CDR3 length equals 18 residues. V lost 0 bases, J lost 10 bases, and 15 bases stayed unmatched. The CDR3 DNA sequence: TGCGCCAGCAGCCAAGACCCCATAGCGGGGGGAGGGGTAGGGGAGCAGTTCTTC. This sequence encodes CASSQDPIAGGGVGEQFF.

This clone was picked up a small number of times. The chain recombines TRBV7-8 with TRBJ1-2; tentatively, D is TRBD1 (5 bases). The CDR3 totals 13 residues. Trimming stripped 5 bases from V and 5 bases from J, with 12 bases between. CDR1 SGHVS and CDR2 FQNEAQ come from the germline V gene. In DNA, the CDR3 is TGTGCCAGCAGCCCGCGGGGGACTTATGGCTACACCTTC. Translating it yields CASSPRGTYGYTF.